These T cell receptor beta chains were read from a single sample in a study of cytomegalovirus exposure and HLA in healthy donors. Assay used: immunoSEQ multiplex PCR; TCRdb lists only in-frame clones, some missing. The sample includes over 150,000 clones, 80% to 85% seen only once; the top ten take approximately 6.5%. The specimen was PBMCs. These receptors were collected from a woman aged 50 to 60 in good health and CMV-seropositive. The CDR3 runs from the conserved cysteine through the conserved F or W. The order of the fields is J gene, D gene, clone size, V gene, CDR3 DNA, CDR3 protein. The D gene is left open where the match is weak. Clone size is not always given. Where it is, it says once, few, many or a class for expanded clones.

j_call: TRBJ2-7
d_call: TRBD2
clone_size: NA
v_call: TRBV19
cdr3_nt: TGTGCCAGTAGTCAAGGGACTAGCGGGGGCTACGAGCAGTACTTC
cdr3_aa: CASSQGTSGGYEQYF

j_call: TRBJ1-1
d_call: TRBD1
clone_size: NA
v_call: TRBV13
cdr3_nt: TGTGCCAGCAGCTACTCCAGACAGGGACTGAACACTGAAGCTTTCTTT
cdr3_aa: CASSYSRQGLNTEAFF

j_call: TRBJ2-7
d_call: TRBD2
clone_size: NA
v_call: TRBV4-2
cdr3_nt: TGTGCCAGCAGCCAAGATCTTACTAGCGCATCCTACGAGCAGTACTTC
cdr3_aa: CASSQDLTSASYEQYF

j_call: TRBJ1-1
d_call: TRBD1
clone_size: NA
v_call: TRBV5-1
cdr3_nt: TGCGCCAGCAGCTCGGACAGGAGTGAAGCTTTCTTT
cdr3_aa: CASSSDRSEAFF

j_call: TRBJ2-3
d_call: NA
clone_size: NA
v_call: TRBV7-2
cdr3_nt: TGTGCCAGCAGCTTAATGGGAGTAGGTATGCGCACAGATACGCAGTATTTT
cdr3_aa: CASSLMGVGMRTDTQYF

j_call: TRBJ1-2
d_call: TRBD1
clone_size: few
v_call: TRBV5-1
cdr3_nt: TGCGCCAGCAGCCAGCCCGAGACCTCCGGGACAGTCCCCGGCGAGGGTGGCTACACCTTC
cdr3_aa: CASSQPETSGTVPGEGGYTF

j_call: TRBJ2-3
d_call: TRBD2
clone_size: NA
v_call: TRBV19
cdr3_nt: TGTGCCAGTAGCCCGGGACTAGCCGATCCCCGGTGGGGCACAGATACGCAGTATTTT
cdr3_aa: CASSPGLADPRWGTDTQYF

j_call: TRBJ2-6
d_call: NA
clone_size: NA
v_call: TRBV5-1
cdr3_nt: TGCGCCAGCAGCTGGACAGCCTCTGGGGCCAACGTCCTGACTTTC
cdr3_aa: CASSWTASGANVLTF

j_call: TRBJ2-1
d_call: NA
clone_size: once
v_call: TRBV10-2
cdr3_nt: TGCGCCAGCAGTGAGCCATACGGCCGGAGGGGTGAGCAGTTCTTC
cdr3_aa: CASSEPYGRRGEQFF

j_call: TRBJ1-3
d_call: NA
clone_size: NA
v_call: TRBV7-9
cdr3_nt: TGTGCCAGCAGCTTAGGTTCAGTCGGAAACACCATATATTTT
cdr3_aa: CASSLGSVGNTIYF

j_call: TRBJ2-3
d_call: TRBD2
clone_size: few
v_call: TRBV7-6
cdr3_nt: TGTGCCAGCAGCTTAGGACTAGCGGGAGATGGCACAGATACGCAGTATTTT
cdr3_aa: CASSLGLAGDGTDTQYF

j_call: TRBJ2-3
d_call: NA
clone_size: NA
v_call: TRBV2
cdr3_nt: TGTGCCAGCAGCCCCATAGATACGCAGTATTTT
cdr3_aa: CASSPIDTQYF

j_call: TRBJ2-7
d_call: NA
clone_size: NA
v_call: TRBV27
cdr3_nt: TGTGCCAGCAGTTTATACTCAGGGGAAGGCTACGAGCAGTACTTC
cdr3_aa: CASSLYSGEGYEQYF

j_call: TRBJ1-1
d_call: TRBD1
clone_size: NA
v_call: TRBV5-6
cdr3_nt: TGTGCCAGCAGCTCTTCGGGACAGCTGAACACTGAAGCTTTCTTT
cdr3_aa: CASSSSGQLNTEAFF

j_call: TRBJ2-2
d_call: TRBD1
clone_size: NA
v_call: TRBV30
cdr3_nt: TGTGCCTGGAGCCCTTTTCAGGGGGCTCGGGCGAACACCGGGGAGCTGTTTTTT
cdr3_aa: CAWSPFQGARANTGELFF

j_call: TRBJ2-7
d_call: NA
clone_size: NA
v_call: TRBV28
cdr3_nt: TGTGCCAGCAGTTTAAGAGACAGACCCTCTCTGCACAGGTACTTC
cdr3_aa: CASSLRDRPSLHRYF

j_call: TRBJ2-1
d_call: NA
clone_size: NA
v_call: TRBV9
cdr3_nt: TGTGCCAGCAGCGAGCGACAGGACTACAATGAGCAGTTCTTC
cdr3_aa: CASSERQDYNEQFF

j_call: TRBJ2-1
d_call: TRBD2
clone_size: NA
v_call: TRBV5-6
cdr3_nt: TGTGCCAGCAGCTTCGGGTTAGCGGGAGCGTACAATGAGCAGTTCTTC
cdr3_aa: CASSFGLAGAYNEQFF

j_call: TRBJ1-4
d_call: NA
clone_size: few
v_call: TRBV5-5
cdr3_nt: TGTGCCAGCAGCAGACAGGCAACTAATGAAAAACTGTTTTTT
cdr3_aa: CASSRQATNEKLFF

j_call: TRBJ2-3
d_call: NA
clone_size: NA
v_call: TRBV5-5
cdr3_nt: TGTGCCAGCAGCACGTGGACTAGCACAGATACGCAGTATTTT
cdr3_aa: CASSTWTSTDTQYF

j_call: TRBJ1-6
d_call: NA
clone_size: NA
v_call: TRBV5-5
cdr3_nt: TGTGCCAGCAGCTTGTCTGGGTCGGGTTCACCCCTCCACTTT
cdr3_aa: CASSLSGSGSPLHF

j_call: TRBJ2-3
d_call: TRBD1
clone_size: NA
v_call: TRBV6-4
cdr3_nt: TGTGCCAGCAGTGACTCGATGTCCCGCGCCGGGACAGGGAGGCTTTGGACACACACAGATACGCAGTATTTT
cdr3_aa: CASSDSMSRAGTGRLWTHTDTQYF

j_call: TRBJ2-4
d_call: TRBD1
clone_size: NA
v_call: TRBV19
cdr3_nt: TGTGCCAGTAGTATGGGAGACAGGGCCAAAAACAGTCAGTACTTC
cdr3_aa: CASSMGDRAKNSQYF

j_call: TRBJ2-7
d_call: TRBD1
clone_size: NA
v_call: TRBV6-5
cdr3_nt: TGTGCCAGCAGCCCCACAGGGGTCTCCTACGAGCAGTACTTC
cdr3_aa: CASSPTGVSYEQYF

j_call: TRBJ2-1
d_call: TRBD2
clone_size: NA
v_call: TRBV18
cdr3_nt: TGTGCCAGCTCACCCGGACTAGCGGGGGGGAATGAGCAGTTCTTC
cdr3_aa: CASSPGLAGGNEQFF

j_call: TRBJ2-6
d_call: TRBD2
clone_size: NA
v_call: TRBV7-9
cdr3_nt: TGTGCCAGCAGCTCCCCTTTTGCGCGGCCGGGAGGGAGGGCCAACGTCCTGACTTTC
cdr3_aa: CASSSPFARPGGRANVLTF

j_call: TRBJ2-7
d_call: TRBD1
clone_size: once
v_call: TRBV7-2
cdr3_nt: TGTGCCAGCAGCTTAGAGGGGACAGGGACTCTTTACGAGCAGTACTTC
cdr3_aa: CASSLEGTGTLYEQYF

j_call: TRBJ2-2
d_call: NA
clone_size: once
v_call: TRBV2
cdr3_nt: TGTGCCAGCAGTGAAAGGGGCCTCGGGGAGCTGTTTTTT
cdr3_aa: CASSERGLGELFF

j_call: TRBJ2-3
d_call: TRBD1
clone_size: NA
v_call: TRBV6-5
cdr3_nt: TGTGCCAGCAGTTCCCCCGGGACAGGCTATTCTTTT
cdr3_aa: CASSSPGTGYSF

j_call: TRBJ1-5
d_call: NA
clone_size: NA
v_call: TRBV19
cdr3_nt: TGTGCCAGTAGTGCGGGGCCCACTCAGCCCCAGCATTTT
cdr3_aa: CASSAGPTQPQHF

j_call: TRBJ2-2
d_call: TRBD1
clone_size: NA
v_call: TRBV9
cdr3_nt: TGTGCCAGCAGGGGACAGGGGGCGAACACCGGGGAGCTGTTTTTT
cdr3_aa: CASRGQGANTGELFF

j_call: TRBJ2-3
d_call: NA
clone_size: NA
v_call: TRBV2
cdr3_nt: TGTGCCAGCAGTGCTCTCAGTGGCAGCACAGATACGCAGTATTTT
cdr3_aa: CASSALSGSTDTQYF

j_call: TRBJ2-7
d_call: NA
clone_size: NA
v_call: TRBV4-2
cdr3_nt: TGTGCCAGCAGCCAAGGGGTGCAGGGTAGGTCCTACGAGCAGTACTTC
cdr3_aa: CASSQGVQGRSYEQYF

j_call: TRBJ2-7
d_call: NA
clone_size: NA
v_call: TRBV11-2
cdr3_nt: TGTGCCAGCAGCTTAGATATCACAGGGTGGTACGAGCAGTACTTC
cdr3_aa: CASSLDITGWYEQYF

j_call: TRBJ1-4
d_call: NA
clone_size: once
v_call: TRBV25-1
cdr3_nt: TGTGCCAGCAGTGATACTTCAACTAATGAAAAACTGTTTTTT
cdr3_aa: CASSDTSTNEKLFF

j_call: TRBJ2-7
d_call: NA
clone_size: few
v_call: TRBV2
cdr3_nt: TGTGCCAGCAGTGAAGGGTTACAGGTGGGCTACGAGCAGTACTTC
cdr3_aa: CASSEGLQVGYEQYF

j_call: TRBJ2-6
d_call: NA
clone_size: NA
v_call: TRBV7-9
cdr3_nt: TGTGCCAGCAGCTTATTGGGCACTTCCTTCTCTGGGGCCAACGGCCTGACTTTC
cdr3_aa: CASSLLGTSFSGANGLTF

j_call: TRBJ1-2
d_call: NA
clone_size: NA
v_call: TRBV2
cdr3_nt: TGTGCCAGCAAAATGGGCGGGCATGGCTACACCTTC
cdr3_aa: CASKMGGHGYTF

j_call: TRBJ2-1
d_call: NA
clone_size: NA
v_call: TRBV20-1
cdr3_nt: TGCAGTGCTATCCTAGCGAATGAGCAGTTCTTC
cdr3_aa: CSAILANEQFF